These 8 T cell receptor beta chains came from one sample sequenced in a study of blood T cell repertoires in COVID-19. Profiling relied on immunoSEQ multiplex PCR, and the TCRdb table lists in-frame clones only, not all of them. This sample carries approximately 140,000 clones, approximately 80% of them seen once, and the ten largest clones take under 3%. The specimen was peripheral blood. These receptors all come from a woman in her forties with active or convalescent COVID-19.

This sequence joins TRBV18 and TRBJ1-4; 10 bases line up with TRBD1. There are 14 residues in the CDR3. J was trimmed by 8 bases and V by 3 bases; bases with no gene match: 3. Germline V gene sequence: CDR1 KGHSH, CDR2 LQKENI. The CDR3 is CASSPRDRGEKLFF. The CDR3 nucleotides read TGTGCCAGCTCACCCCGGGACAGGGGAGAAAAACTGTTTTTT.

The chain uses TRBV10-3 and TRBJ1-3, with D perhaps TRBD1 (5 bases). The germline V and J ends were trimmed by 0 bases and 2 bases, with 11 bases remaining between them. The CDR3 spans 16 residues. CDR1 is ENHRY, CDR2 SYGVKD, per germline. CDR3 nucleotides: TGTGCCATCAGTGAGTCCGCAGGGTCGGCTGGAAACACCATATATTTT. Translation: CAISESAGSAGNTIYF.

This sequence joins TRBV5-1 and TRBJ1-1, with 8 bases lining up with TRBD1. In germline, CDR1 is SGHRS, CDR2 YFSETQ. The trim removed 1 base at V and 7 bases at J, leaving 0 bases unmatched. The CDR3 runs to 12 residues. The CDR3 loop is CASSLTGGEAFF. For the CDR3, the DNA is TGCGCCAGCAGCTTGACAGGGGGTGAAGCTTTCTTT.

This clone was observed once. J is TRBJ2-1 and V is TRBV7-9, with TRBD2 identical over 7 bases. The CDR3 is 18 residues long. Per the germline V gene, CDR1 is SEHNR and CDR2 is FQNEAQ (reference sequence). V gave up 4 bases and J gave up 5 bases; unmatched junction bases: 17. The chain's CDR3 is CASSSLPRVGGPDNEQFF. The CDR3, as DNA: TGTGCCAGCAGCTCTTTACCTCGTGTGGGAGGGCCAGACAATGAGCAGTTCTTC.

This chain links TRBV6-5 with TRBJ1-2; TRBD1 might be the D (5 bases). The germline V and J ends were trimmed by 6 bases and 2 bases, with 10 bases remaining between them. This CDR3 has 13 residues. Per the germline V gene, CDR1 is MNHEY and CDR2 is SVGAGI. CDR3 sequence: CASSREANYGYTF. In DNA form, the CDR3 reads TGTGCCAGCAGCAGGGAAGCGAACTATGGCTACACCTTC.

CDR3 bases: TGTGCCAGCAGTTCGGGCTCTGGGGCCAACGTCCTGACTTTC. Encoded protein: CASSSGSGANVLTF. J is TRBJ2-6 and V is TRBV6-5, with no clear D. This CDR3 has 14 amino acids. V was pared by 4 bases and J by 0 bases, with 4 bases between. Germline V gene data show CDR1 as MNHEY and CDR2 as SVGAGI.

The J gene is TRBJ1-2, the V gene TRBV6-5; 9 nucleotides agree with TRBD1. J gave up 8 bases and V 8 bases, and 12 bases lay outside the gene matches. The CDR3 has 14 residues. Germline CDR1 MNHEY, CDR2 SVGAGI. CDR3 amino acids: CASAAGTGRVGYTF. CDR3 in DNA: TGTGCCAGCGCGGCGGGGACAGGGAGAGTCGGCTACACCTTC.

This clone was seen only a few times. The V gene is TRBV28, the J gene TRBJ1-5; TRBD1 is a possible D gene (6 bases). Trimming took off 6 bases at V and 2 bases at J, with 14 bases between the two ends. CDR1 is MDHEN and CDR2 is SYDVKM in the germline V gene. There are 15 residues in the CDR3. The CDR3 sequence: CASSPLGAGNQPQHF. The CDR3 coding sequence is TGTGCCAGCAGCCCCCTGGGGGCCGGCAATCAGCCCCAGCATTTT.